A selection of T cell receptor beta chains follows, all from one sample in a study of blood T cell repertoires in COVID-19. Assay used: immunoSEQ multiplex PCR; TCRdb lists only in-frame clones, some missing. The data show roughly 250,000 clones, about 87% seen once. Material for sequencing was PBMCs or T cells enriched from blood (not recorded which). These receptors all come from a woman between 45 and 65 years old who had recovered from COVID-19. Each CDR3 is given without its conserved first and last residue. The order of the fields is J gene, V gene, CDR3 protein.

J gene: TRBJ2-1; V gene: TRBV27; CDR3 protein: ASSLGRGSYNEQF
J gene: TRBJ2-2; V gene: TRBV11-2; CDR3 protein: ASRSLRWNTGELF
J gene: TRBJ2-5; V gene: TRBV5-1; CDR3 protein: ASSLVSTGQETQY
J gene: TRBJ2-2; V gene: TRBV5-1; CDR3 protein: ASSGTGRSGELF
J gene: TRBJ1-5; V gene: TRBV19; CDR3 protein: ASSIGGSDRQPQH
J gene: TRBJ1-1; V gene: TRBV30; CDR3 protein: AWVKSRGTEAF
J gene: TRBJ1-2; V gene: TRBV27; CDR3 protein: ASSLSPGVYGYT
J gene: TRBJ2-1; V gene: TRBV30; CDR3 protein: AWNPYYNEQF
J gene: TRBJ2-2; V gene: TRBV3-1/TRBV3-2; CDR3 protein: ASSQRGGAGELF
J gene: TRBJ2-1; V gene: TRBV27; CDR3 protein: ASSFHKADSNEQF
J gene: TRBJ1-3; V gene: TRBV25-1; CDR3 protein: ASSQPGQVGSGNTIY
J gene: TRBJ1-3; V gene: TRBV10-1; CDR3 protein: ASRSGTPYCSGNTIY